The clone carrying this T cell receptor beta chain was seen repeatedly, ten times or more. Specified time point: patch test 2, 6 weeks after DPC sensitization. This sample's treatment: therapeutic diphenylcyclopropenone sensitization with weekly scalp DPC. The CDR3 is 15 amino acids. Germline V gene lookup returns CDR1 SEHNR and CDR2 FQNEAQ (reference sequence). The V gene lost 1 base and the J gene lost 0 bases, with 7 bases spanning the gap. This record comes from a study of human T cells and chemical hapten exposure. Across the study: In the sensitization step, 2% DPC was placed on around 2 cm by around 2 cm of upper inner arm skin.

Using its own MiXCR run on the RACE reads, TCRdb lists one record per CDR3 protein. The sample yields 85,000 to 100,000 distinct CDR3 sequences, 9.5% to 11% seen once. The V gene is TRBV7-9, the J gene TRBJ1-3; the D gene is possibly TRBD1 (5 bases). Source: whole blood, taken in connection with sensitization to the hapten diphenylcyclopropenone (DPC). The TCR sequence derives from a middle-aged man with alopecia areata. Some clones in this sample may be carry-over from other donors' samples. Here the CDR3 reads CASSLVGGSGNTIYF. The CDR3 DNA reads TGTGCCAGCAGCTTAGTCGGGGGCTCTGGAAACACCATATATTTT.